The 30 T cell receptor beta chains below all came from one sample that was sequenced in a study of cytomegalovirus exposure and HLA in healthy donors. The PCR used 60 Vbeta and 13 Jbeta primers. This table comes from immunoSEQ multiplex PCR, and its TCRdb copy is limited to in-frame clones, with some not included. The data contain some 140,000 clones, around 63% of them singletons. Input material: PBMCs. The receptors come from a human donor in good health.

The CDR3 reads CASSLDFGTSVYEQYF. The CDR3 bases are TGTGCCAGCAGCTTGGATTTTGGGACTAGCGTGTACGAGCAGTACTTC. The rearrangement joins TRBV5-4 to TRBJ2-7, with TRBD2 identical over 10 bases. V was pared by 0 bases and J by 4 bases, with 7 bases of the junction left unmatched. Germline V lookup: CDR1 SGHNT, CDR2 YYREEE (reference sequence). CDR3 size: 16 residues.

This chain uses TRBV25-1 with TRBJ2-3, with D unresolved. V was trimmed by 5 bases and J by 6 bases, leaving 9 bases between them. CDR3 length: 12 residues. CDR1 and CDR2 (germline): MGHDK, SYGVNS. The CDR3, as DNA: TGTGCCAGCAGTCCTGGGCTTGATACGCAGTATTTT. Translated: CASSPGLDTQYF. Drawing the rest from reference TRBV25-1 and TRBJ2-3, the complete variable domain is EADIYQTPRYLVIGTGKKITLECSQTMGHDKMYWYQQDPGMELHLIHYSYGVNSTEKGDLSSESTVSRIRTEHFPLTLESARPSHTSQYLCASSPGLDTQYFGPGTRLTVL.

V is TRBV27 and J is TRBJ2-7; the D gene is possibly TRBD1 (6 bases). Germline V gene data show CDR1 as MNHEY and CDR2 as SMNVEV (reference sequence). Deletions cut 5 bases from V and 2 bases from J, with 16 bases between. The CDR3 totals 15 residues. The CDR3 loop reads CASSIQGNVPYEQYF. CDR3 sequence (DNA): TGTGCCAGCAGTATACAGGGTAACGTCCCCTACGAGCAGTACTTC.

Remarks on this clone: At one end the junction does not follow the germline gene, possibly because of a read error. V gene TRBV5-1 combines with J gene TRBJ2-7; TRBD1 matches 9 bases. The CDR3 has 13 residues. CDR1 and CDR2 (germline): SGHRS, YFSETQ. This chain's CDR3 is CARSPTGGNEQYF. Written as DNA, the CDR3 is TGCGCCCGCAGCCCGACAGGGGGGAACGAGCAGTACTTC.

The genes are TRBV4-1 and TRBJ1-2; 9 positions match TRBD1. With V trimmed by 3 bases and J by 2 bases, 7 bases remained unmatched. The CDR3 has 16 amino acids. Germline-derived CDR1 and CDR2 are MGHRA and YSYEKL. The CDR3 loop is CASSHPPGQGNYGYTF. The CDR3, as DNA: TGCGCCAGCAGCCATCCACCGGGACAGGGAAACTATGGCTACACCTTC.

A note on this clone: This CDR3 fails to terminate in the conserved phenylalanine or tryptophan, so it likely reflects a read error. The chain combines TRBV9 with TRBJ2-7, with TRBD1 matching over 7 bases. The V gene end was trimmed by 3 bases and the J gene end by 4 bases; junction bases not matched to a gene: 10. Germline V gene lookup returns CDR1 SGDLS and CDR2 YYNGEE. CDR3 length equals 15 residues. The CDR3 reads CASSGDSPNPYEQYL. The DNA for the CDR3 is TGTGCCAGCAGCGGGGACAGCCCTAATCCTTACGAGCAGTACCTC.

The rearrangement uses TRBV18 and TRBJ1-4; perhaps TRBD1 as D (6 bases). The CDR3 contains 16 residues. CDR1 KGHSH and CDR2 LQKENI come from the germline V gene. With 4 bases removed from V and 0 bases from J, the gap between germline ends came to 12 bases. The CDR3 loop reads CASSRGTPATNEKLFF. As DNA, the CDR3 is TGTGCCAGCTCACGTGGGACACCAGCAACTAATGAAAAACTGTTTTTT. Full variable domain (rest looked up from reference TRBV18 and TRBJ1-4): NAGVMQNPRHLVRRRGQEARLRCSPMKGHSHVYWYRQLPEEGLKFMVYLQKENIIDESGMPKERFSAEFPKEGPSILRIQQVVRGDSAAYFCASSRGTPATNEKLFFGSGTQLSVL.

The gene calls are TRBV18 and TRBJ2-7; 9 positions agree with TRBD1. The CDR3 has 16 amino acids. Germline assignment: CDR1 KGHSH and CDR2 LQKENI. The V gene end was trimmed by 3 bases and the J gene end by 4 bases; junction bases not matched to a gene: 10. The CDR3 spells CASSPIEQGALYEQYF. As DNA, the CDR3 is TGTGCCAGCTCACCCATAGAACAGGGGGCCCTTTACGAGCAGTACTTC.

The V and J genes are TRBV5-4 and TRBJ1-1, with TRBD1 as a possible D gene (5 bases). CDR1 is SGHNT and CDR2 is YYREEE in the germline V gene (reference sequence). The CDR3 is made up of 14 amino acids. V was shortened by 2 bases and J by 4 bases, with 12 bases between the two germline ends. This chain's CDR3 is CASSFWQGGTEAFF. The CDR3 nucleotides are TGTGCCAGCAGCTTCTGGCAGGGAGGCACTGAAGCTTTCTTT.

This chain links TRBV2 with TRBJ2-5; 8 nucleotides agree with TRBD2. The CDR3 runs 18 residues. J was trimmed by 5 bases and V by 4 bases; bases with no gene match: 18. Germline-derived CDR1 and CDR2 are SNHLY and FYNNEI. The CDR3 nucleotides read TGTGCCAGCAGTGGCCCGACGACCGGACGGGGGGGCTCGGAGACCCAGTACTTC. Translation: CASSGPTTGRGGSETQYF.

The chain combines TRBV2 with TRBJ2-7, with TRBD2 identical over 8 bases. CDR3 length: 15 amino acids. Trimming at V came to 1 base and at J to 2 bases, leaving 4 bases not matched to a gene. Per the germline V gene, CDR1 is SNHLY and CDR2 is FYNNEI. DNA for the CDR3: TGTGCCAGCAGTGAAGGGACTAGCCGTACCTACGAGCAGTACTTC. This codes for CASSEGTSRTYEQYF.

CDR3: CASSLAGGPRDTQYF. Here the CDR3 DNA reads TGTGCCAGCAGTTTAGCGGGAGGGCCGAGAGATACGCAGTATTTT. The chain has TRBV27 and TRBJ2-3, with 9 bases aligning to TRBD2. The CDR3 is 15 amino acids. Germline V gene data show CDR1 as MNHEY and CDR2 as SMNVEV (reference sequence). Trimming took 2 bases from V and 5 from J; bases not matched to a gene: 5.

In this sample, this clone turned up a few times. The V and J genes are TRBV28 and TRBJ2-7; 9 bases agree with TRBD1. J gave up 1 base and V 5 bases, and 6 bases lay outside the gene matches. CDR1 is MDHEN and CDR2 is SYDVKM in the germline V gene. This CDR3 is built from 15 residues. The CDR3 reads CASSITGTGSYEQYF. The CDR3 DNA reads TGTGCCAGCAGTATAACCGGGACAGGGTCCTACGAGCAGTACTTC.

The V and J genes are TRBV19 and TRBJ1-5, with 9 bases aligning to TRBD1. The CDR3 consists of 15 residues. V lost 7 bases to trimming and J lost 4 bases; unmatched junction nucleotides: 8. The germline gives CDR1 LNHDA, CDR2 SQIVND (reference sequence). CDR3 in amino acids: CASTLGQGTNQPQHF. As DNA, the CDR3 is TGTGCCAGTACCCTTGGACAGGGGACGAATCAGCCCCAGCATTTT.

V gene TRBV9 combines with J gene TRBJ2-1; 7 bases agree with TRBD2. The trim removed 0 bases at V and 9 bases at J, leaving 9 bases unmatched. The CDR3 is made up of 15 amino acids. Germline loops: CDR1 SGDLS, CDR2 YYNGEE. The CDR3 sequence is CASSVAGGRMTEQFF. The CDR3 DNA reads TGTGCCAGCAGCGTAGCGGGGGGTCGAATGACTGAGCAGTTCTTC.

The chain recombines TRBV25-1 with TRBJ2-5; 7 bases agree with TRBD2. The CDR3 spans 16 residues. From germline, CDR1 is MGHDK and CDR2 SYGVNS. The V gene end was trimmed by 2 bases and the J gene end by 2 bases; junction bases not matched to a gene: 8. CDR3 in amino acids: CASSEPMGGGQETQYF. The CDR3 region has the DNA TGTGCCAGCAGTGAACCTATGGGGGGAGGGCAAGAGACCCAGTACTTC.

The chain combines TRBV9 with TRBJ2-4; 10 nucleotides match TRBD1. Germline-derived CDR1 and CDR2 are SGDLS and YYNGEE. J was trimmed by 6 bases and V by 0 bases; bases with no gene match: 3. CDR3 size: 15 residues. The CDR3 spells CASSVEGDRGNIQYF. CDR3 in DNA: TGTGCCAGCAGCGTAGAAGGGGACAGGGGAAACATTCAGTACTTC.

V gene TRBV7-9 combines with J gene TRBJ1-2, with 8 bases identical to TRBD1. The J segment lost 4 bases and the V segment lost 4 bases, leaving 11 bases of the junction unmatched. This CDR3 region has 16 residues. Per germline, CDR1 SEHNR and CDR2 FQNEAQ (reference sequence). The CDR3 sequence is CASSSPATGVGYGYTF. The CDR3 DNA is TGTGCCAGCAGCTCACCCGCGACAGGGGTGGGCTATGGCTACACCTTC.

In its sample, this clone was seen a few times. V and J are TRBV19 and TRBJ1-5; maybe TRBD1 (6 bases). In germline, CDR1 is LNHDA, CDR2 SQIVND (reference sequence). Trimming pared 5 bases from V and 15 bases from J, leaving 17 bases between. The CDR3 spans 12 residues. The CDR3 reads CASSSRDTGWHF. The CDR3 DNA reads TGTGCCAGTAGTTCCCGGGACACGGGTTGGCATTTT. Together with reference TRBV19 and TRBJ1-5, the CDR3 gives the full variable domain: DGGITQSPKYLFRKEGQNVTLSCEQNLNHDAMYWYRQDPGQGLRLIYYSQIVNDFQKGDIAEGYSVSREKKESFPLTVTSAQKNPTAFYLCASSSRDTGWHFGDGTRLSIL.

Note on this clone: The junction differs from germline at one of its ends, possibly a read error. V is TRBV4-1 and J is TRBJ2-7, with D possibly TRBD2 on 5 matching bases. CDR3 size: 13 residues. Germline V gene lookup returns CDR1 MGHRA and CDR2 YSYEKL. The CDR3 loop is CASSQLPGLRRHF. DNA of the CDR3: TGCGCCAGCAGCCAACTTCCGGGGTTGCGGAGACACTTC.

As regards this clone: Other nucleotide sequences in the sample specify the same CDR3. This sequence joins TRBV7-3 and TRBJ2-1, with 11 bases identical to TRBD2. V shed 6 bases, J shed 5 bases, and the junction held 3 bases outside the gene matches. The CDR3 is 14 amino acids. Germline V CDR1 and CDR2: SGHTA, FQGTGA. The CDR3 bases are TGTGCCAGCAGTAGCGGGAGGGCGGACAATGAGCAGTTCTTC. It translates to CASSSGRADNEQFF.

This clone was seen more than once but under ten times. This sample also contains other DNA sequences that code for the same CDR3. The chain has TRBV21-1 and TRBJ1-2. TRBV21-1 is labeled a pseudogene. The CDR3 is 17 amino acids. CDR3 protein: CASSNPYVITPSYGYTF. DNA for the CDR3: TGTGCCAGCAGCAATCCATACGTTATAACTCCGAGCTATGGCTACACCTTC.

The rearrangement uses TRBV6-5 and TRBJ1-5; no definite D call. Between the trimmed V and J ends, which lost 0 bases and 2 bases, there was a span of 11 bases. The length of the CDR3 is 16 residues. Germline assignment: CDR1 MNHEY and CDR2 SVGAGI. The CDR3 spells CASSYSNPRGNQPQHF. For the CDR3, the DNA is TGTGCCAGCAGTTACTCGAACCCGCGAGGCAATCAGCCCCAGCATTTT.

This clone was counted between two and nine times. The rearrangement links TRBV11-3 to TRBJ1-4; D possibly corresponds to TRBD1 (5 bases). CDR1 and CDR2 from the germline V gene are SGHNT and YENEEA. This CDR3 is 12 amino acids long. The ends were cut back, 5 bases at V and 11 bases at J, with 12 bases in the middle. CDR3 DNA: TGTGCCAGCAGCCGGGGCGGGGGGAAACTGTTTTTT. It translates to CASSRGGGKLFF. Full variable domain (rest looked up from reference TRBV11-3 and TRBJ1-4): EAGVVQSPRYKIIEKKQPVAFWCNPISGHNTLYWYLQNLGQGPELLIRYENEEAVDDSQLPKDRFSAERLKGVDSTLKIQPAELGDSAVYLCASSRGGGKLFFGSGTQLSVL.

This clone was picked up a small number of times. The V call is TRBV9, the J call TRBJ2-1; maybe TRBD1 (6 bases). Germline loops: CDR1 SGDLS, CDR2 YYNGEE. The CDR3 covers 15 residues. The V gene lost 3 bases and the J gene lost 4 bases, with 14 bases spanning the gap. CDR3 loop: CASSGRDTTYNEQFF. The CDR3 region has the DNA TGTGCCAGCAGCGGCCGGGACACAACATACAATGAGCAGTTCTTC.

This clone was observed once. The chain uses TRBV4-1 and TRBJ1-1, with a possible D match to TRBD1 (6 bases). With 3 bases removed from V and 0 bases from J, the gap between germline ends came to 11 bases. Germline assignment: CDR1 MGHRA and CDR2 YSYEKL. This CDR3 has 15 amino acids. The CDR3 region is CASSQGDTMNTEAFF. CDR3 DNA: TGCGCCAGCAGCCAGGGGGACACCATGAACACTGAAGCTTTCTTT.

The rearrangement links TRBV11-2 to TRBJ2-3; 8 bases map to TRBD1. CDR1 SGHAT and CDR2 FQNNGV come from the germline V gene. J was trimmed by 4 bases and V by 1 base; bases with no gene match: 4. The CDR3 has 15 residues. CDR3 DNA: TGTGCCAGCAGCTTAGGCGGCAGGGGGCCAGATACGCAGTATTTT. Amino acids: CASSLGGRGPDTQYF. The entire variable domain, with the rest obtained from reference TRBV11-2 and TRBJ2-3, is as follows: EAGVAQSPRYKIIEKRQSVAFWCNPISGHATLYWYQQILGQGPKLLIQFQNNGVVDDSQLPKDRFSAERLKGVDSTLKIQPAKLEDSAVYLCASSLGGRGPDTQYFGPGTRLTVL.

V gene TRBV7-2 combines with J gene TRBJ2-3, with 9 bases fitting TRBD2. The length of the CDR3 is 17 residues. The germline CDR1 and CDR2 sequences are SGHTA and FQGNSA. V dropped 7 bases and J dropped 0; count of bases not matched to a gene: 11. CDR3 sequence reads: CASTHPASGISTDTQYF. The CDR3 DNA follows: TGTGCCAGCACTCATCCCGCTAGCGGGATCAGCACAGATACGCAGTATTTT.

DNA of the CDR3: TGTGCCAGCAGCTTAGTCCCCGAGGACGAGCAGTACTTC. Encoded protein: CASSLVPEDEQYF. The rearrangement links TRBV11-2 to TRBJ2-7; no clear D gene. The germline gives CDR1 SGHAT, CDR2 FQNNGV. Trimming took 1 base from V and 5 from J, leaving 9 bases between them. The CDR3 sequence is 13 residues long.

The chain joins TRBV2 to TRBJ2-5; tentatively, D is TRBD2 (5 bases). Per the germline V gene, CDR1 is SNHLY and CDR2 is FYNNEI. The CDR3 runs to 12 residues. Trimming cost V 7 bases and J 1 base, with 7 bases left between them. CDR3 sequence reads: CASKDFQETQYF. The DNA for the CDR3 is TGTGCCAGCAAGGACTTCCAAGAGACCCAGTACTTC.